This T cell receptor (beta chain) appears in the sequencing data of a study of blood T cell repertoires in COVID-19. On the study more broadly: The United States, Italy and Spain provided the acute and convalescent COVID-19 samples. T cells, B-cell-depleted T cells, or PBMCs provided the cDNA or gDNA that served as material.

V lost 2 bases and J lost 1; bases outside the gene matches: 2. CDR1 and CDR2 from the germline V gene are SGHNT and YENEEA. The CDR3 loop spans 15 amino acids. This clone was counted between two and nine times. As originally analysed: Estimated nucleated cell counts came from reference gene primer amplification. Method: immunoSEQ multiplex PCR; TCRdb's copy keeps in-frame clones and lacks some. The DNA gave D and trimming, while V, J and clone size come from that table. The sample consists of approximately 140,000 clones, just over 85% of them appearing once. This TCR was recovered from an older woman with acute or convalescent COVID-19. Sequencing was done on a sample of peripheral blood. This chain links TRBV11-3 with TRBJ2-3; 8 bases are a match to TRBD2. CDR3 coding DNA: TGTGCCAGCAGCTTATTCGGGGGGGGCACAGATACGCAGTATTTT. Residues: CASSLFGGGTDTQYF.